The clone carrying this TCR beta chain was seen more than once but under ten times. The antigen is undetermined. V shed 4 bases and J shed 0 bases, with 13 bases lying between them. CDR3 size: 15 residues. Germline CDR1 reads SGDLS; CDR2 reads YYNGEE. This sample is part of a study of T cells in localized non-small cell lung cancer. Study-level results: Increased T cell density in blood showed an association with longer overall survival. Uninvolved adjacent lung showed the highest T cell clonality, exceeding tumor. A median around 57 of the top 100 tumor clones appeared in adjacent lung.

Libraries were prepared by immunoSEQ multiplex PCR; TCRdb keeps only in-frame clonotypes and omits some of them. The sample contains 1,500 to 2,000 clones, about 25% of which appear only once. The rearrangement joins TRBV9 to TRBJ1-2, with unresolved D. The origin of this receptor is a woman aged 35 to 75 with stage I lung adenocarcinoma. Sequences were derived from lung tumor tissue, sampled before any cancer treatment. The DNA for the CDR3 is TGTGCCAGCAGCTCAAACGCAGCAGCTAACTATGGCTACACCTTC. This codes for CASSSNAAANYGYTF. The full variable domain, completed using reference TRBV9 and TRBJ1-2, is DSGVTQTPKHLITATGQRVTLRCSPRSGDLSVYWYQQSLDQGLQFLIQYYNGEERAKGNILERFSAQQFPDLHSELNLSSLELGDSALYFCASSSNAAANYGYTFGSGTRLTVV.